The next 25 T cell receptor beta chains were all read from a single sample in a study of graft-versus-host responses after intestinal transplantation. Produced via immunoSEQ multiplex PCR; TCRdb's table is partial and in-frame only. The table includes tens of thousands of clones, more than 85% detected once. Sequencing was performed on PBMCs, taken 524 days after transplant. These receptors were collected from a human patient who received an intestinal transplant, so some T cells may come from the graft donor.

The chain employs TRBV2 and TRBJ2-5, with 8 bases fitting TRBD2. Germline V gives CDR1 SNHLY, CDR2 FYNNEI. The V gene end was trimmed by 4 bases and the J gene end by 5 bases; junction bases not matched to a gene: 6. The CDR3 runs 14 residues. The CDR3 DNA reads TGTGCCAGCAGTGCCGGGAGGGGTCCGGAGACCCAGTACTTC. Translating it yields CASSAGRGPETQYF.

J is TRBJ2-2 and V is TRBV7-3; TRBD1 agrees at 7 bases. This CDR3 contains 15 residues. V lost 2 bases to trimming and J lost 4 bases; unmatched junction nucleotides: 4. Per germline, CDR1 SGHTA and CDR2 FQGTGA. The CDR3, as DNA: TGTGCCAGCAGCTTACGGACAGGCGGCACCGGGGAGCTGTTTTTT. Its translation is CASSLRTGGTGELFF. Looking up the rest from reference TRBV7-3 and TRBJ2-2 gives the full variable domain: GAGVSQTPSNKVTEKGKYVELRCDPISGHTALYWYRQSLGQGPEFLIYFQGTGAADDSGLPNDRFFAVRPEGSVSTLKIQRTERGDSAVYLCASSLRTGGTGELFFGEGSRLTVL.

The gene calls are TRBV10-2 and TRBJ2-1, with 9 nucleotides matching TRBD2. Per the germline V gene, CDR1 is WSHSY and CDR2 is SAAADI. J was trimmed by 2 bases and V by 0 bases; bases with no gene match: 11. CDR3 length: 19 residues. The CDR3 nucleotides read TGCGCCAGCAGTGAGTCAGGTTTAAGCCTAGCGGGGACCTACAATGAGCAGTTCTTC. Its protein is CASSESGLSLAGTYNEQFF.

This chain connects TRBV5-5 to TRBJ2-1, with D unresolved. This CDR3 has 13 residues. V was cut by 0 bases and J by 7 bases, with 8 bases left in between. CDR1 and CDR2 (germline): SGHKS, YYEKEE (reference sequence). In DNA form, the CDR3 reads TGTGCCAGCAGCTTGGCGGTCGGGAATGAGCAGTTCTTC. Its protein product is CASSLAVGNEQFF.

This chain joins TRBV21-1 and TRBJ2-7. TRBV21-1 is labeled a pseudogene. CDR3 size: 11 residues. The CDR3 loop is CASVGSYEQYF. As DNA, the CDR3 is TGTGCCAGTGTGGGTTCCTACGAGCAGTACTTC.

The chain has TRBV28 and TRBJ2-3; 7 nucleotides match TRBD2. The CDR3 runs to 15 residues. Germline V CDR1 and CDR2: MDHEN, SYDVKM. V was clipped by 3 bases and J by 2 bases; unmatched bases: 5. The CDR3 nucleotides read TGTGCCAGCAGTTTGGGGGGGAGGTCCACAGATACGCAGTATTTT. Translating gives CASSLGGRSTDTQYF.

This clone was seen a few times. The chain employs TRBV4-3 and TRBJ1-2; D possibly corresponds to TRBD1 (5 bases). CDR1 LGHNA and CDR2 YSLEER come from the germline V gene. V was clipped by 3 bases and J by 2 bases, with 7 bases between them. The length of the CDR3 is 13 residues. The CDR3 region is CASSQGLNYGYTF. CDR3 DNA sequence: TGCGCCAGCAGCCAGGGACTGAACTATGGCTACACCTTC.

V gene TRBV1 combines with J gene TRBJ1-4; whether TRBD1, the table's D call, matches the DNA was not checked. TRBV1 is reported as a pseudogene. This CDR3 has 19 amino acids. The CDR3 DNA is TGCACCAGCAGCCAGGATATGACAGGGCGGAATTCTCCTAATGAAAAACTGTTTTTT. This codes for CTSSQDMTGRNSPNEKLFF.

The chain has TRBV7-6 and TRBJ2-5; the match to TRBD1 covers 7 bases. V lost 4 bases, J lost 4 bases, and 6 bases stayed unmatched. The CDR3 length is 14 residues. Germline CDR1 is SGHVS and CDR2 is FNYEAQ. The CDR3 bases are TGTGCCAGCAGCTACAGGGGACCCACAGAGACCCAGTACTTC. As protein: CASSYRGPTETQYF.

This CDR3 reads CASSRQFNQPQHF. CDR3 nucleotides: TGCGCCAGCAGCCGACAGTTCAATCAGCCCCAGCATTTT. The V call is TRBV4-1, the J call TRBJ1-5, with D possibly matching TRBD1 (5 bases). Germline V CDR1 and CDR2: MGHRA, YSYEKL. Trimming removed 4 bases from V and 3 bases from J, with 7 bases in between. The CDR3 runs 13 residues.

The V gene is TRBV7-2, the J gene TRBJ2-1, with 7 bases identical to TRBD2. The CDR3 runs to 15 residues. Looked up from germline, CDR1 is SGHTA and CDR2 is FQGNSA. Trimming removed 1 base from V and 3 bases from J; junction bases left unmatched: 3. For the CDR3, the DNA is TGTGCCAGCAGCTTAGAAGCGGGAATCTACAATGAGCAGTTCTTC. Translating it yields CASSLEAGIYNEQFF.

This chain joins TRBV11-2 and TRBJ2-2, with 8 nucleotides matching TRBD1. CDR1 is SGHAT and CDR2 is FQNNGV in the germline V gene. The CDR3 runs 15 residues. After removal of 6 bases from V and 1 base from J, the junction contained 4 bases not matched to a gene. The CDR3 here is CASRRQGLNTGELFF. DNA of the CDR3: TGTGCCAGCAGAAGACAGGGGCTGAACACCGGGGAGCTGTTTTTT.

CDR3 sequence reads: CASSGRDRGNEQYF. CDR3 sequence (DNA): TGTGCCAGCAGTGGCCGGGACAGGGGGAACGAGCAGTACTTC. The chain recombines TRBV6-1 with TRBJ2-7; 11 bases fit TRBD1. This CDR3 region has 14 residues. V shed 4 bases, J shed 5 bases, and the junction held 4 bases outside the gene matches. CDR1 is MNHNS and CDR2 is SASEGT in the germline V gene.

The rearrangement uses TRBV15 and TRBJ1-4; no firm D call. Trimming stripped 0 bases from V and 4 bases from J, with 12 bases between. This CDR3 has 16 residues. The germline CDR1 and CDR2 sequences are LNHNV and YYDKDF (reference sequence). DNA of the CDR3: TGTGCCACCAGCAGAGATGTCTCCCAGATTAATGAAAAACTGTTTTTT. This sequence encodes CATSRDVSQINEKLFF.

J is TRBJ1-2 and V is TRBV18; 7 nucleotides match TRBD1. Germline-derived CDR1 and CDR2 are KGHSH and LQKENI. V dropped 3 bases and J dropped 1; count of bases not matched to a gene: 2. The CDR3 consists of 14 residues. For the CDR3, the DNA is TGTGCCAGCTCACCCGGGACAGTTAACTATGGCTACACCTTC. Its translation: CASSPGTVNYGYTF.

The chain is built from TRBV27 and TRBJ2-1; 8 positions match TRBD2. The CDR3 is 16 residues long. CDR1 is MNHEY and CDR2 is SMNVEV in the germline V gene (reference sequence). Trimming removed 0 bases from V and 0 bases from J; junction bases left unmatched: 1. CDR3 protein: CASSLSSGSSYNEQFF. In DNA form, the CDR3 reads TGTGCCAGCAGTTTATCGAGCGGGAGCTCCTACAATGAGCAGTTCTTC.

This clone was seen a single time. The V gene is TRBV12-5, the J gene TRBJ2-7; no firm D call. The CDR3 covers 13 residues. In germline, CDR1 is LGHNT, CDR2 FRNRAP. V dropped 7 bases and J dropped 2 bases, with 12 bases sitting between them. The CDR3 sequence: CASAQDLAYEQYF. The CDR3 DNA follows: TGTGCTAGTGCCCAAGATCTAGCCTACGAGCAGTACTTC.

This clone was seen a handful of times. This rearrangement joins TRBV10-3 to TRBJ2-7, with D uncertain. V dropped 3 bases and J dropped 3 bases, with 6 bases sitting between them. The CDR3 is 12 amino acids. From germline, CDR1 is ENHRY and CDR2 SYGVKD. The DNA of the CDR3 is TGTGCCATCAGTGATGGAGACTACGAGCAGTACTTC. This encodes CAISDGDYEQYF.

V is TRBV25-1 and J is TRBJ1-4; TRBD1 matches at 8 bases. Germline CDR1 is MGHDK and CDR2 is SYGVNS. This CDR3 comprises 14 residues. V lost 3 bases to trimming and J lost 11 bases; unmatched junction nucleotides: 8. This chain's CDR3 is CASSDRGRGEKLFF. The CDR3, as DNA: TGTGCCAGCAGTGACAGGGGGCGAGGGGAGAAACTGTTTTTT. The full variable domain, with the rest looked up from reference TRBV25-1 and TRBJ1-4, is EADIYQTPRYLVIGTGKKITLECSQTMGHDKMYWYQQDPGMELHLIHYSYGVNSTEKGDLSSESTVSRIRTEHFPLTLESARPSHTSQYLCASSDRGRGEKLFFGSGTQLSVL.

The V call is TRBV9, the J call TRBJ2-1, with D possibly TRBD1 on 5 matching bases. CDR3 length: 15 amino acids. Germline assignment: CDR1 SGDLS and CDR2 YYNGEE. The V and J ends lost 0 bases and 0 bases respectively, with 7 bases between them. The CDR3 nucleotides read TGTGCCAGCAGCGTAGAGGGGCGCTCCTACAATGAGCAGTTCTTC. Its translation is CASSVEGRSYNEQFF.

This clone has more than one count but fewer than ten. The CDR3 DNA follows: TGTGCCAGCAGTTTTAGCGCAACGCCCAACACTGAAGCTTTCTTT. Its protein is CASSFSATPNTEAFF. The rearrangement joins TRBV27 to TRBJ1-1; D not certain. Trimming removed 3 bases from V and 2 bases from J, with 13 bases in between. CDR3 length equals 15 residues. CDR1 and CDR2 from the germline V gene are MNHEY and SMNVEV (reference sequence).

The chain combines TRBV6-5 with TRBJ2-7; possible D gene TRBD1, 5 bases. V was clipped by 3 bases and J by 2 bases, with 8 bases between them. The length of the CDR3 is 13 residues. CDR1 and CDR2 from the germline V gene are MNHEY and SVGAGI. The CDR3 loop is CASSYPGPYEQYF. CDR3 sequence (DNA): TGTGCCAGCAGTTATCCAGGGCCCTACGAGCAGTACTTC.

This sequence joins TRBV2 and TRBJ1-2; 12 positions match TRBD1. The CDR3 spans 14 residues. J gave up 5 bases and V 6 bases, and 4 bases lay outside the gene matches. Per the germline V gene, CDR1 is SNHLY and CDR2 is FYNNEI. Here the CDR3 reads CASRGGQGAYGYTF. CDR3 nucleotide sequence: TGTGCCAGCAGAGGGGGACAGGGGGCGTATGGCTACACCTTC.

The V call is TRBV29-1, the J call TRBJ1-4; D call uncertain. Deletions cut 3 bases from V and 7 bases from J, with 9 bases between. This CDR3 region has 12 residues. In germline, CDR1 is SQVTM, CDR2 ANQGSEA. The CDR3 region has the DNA TGCAGCGTTGAGACCGGCGGTGAAAAACTGTTTTTT. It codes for CSVETGGEKLFF.

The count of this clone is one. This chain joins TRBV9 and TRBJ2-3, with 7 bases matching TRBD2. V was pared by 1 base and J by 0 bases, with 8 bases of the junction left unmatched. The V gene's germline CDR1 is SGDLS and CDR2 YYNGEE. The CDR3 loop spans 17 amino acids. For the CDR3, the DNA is TGTGCCAGCAGCGTAAGTGACGGCGGGGGTAGCACAGATACGCAGTATTTT. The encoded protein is CASSVSDGGGSTDTQYF. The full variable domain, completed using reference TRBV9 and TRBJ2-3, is DSGVTQTPKHLITATGQRVTLRCSPRSGDLSVYWYQQSLDQGLQFLIQYYNGEERAKGNILERFSAQQFPDLHSELNLSSLELGDSALYFCASSVSDGGGSTDTQYFGPGTRLTVL.